This T cell receptor (beta chain) was retrieved from a study of blood T cell repertoires in COVID-19. Study-level background: Nucleic acid was either cDNA or gDNA, and it came from T cells, B-cell-depleted T cells, or PBMCs.

Germline V lookup: CDR1 LNHDA, CDR2 SQIVND (reference sequence). The CDR3 is 14 amino acids. Trimming removed 5 bases from V and 0 bases from J, with 10 bases in between. Data came from immunoSEQ multiplex PCR; TCRdb stores just in-frame clones and leaves some out. The sample has 50,000 or so clones, 65% to 80% seen once. The chain joins TRBV19 to TRBJ1-2; no definite D call. The sequencing sample was made of peripheral blood. This TCR derives from a man in his sixties or seventies with acute or convalescent COVID-19. CDR3 sequence (DNA): TGTGCCAGTAGTCTCCGGTCGACTAACTATGGCTACACCTTC. Its translation: CASSLRSTNYGYTF. The variable domain in full, with the rest retrieved from reference TRBV19 and TRBJ1-2, is DGGITQSPKYLFRKEGQNVTLSCEQNLNHDAMYWYRQDPGQGLRLIYYSQIVNDFQKGDIAEGYSVSREKKESFPLTVTSAQKNPTAFYLCASSLRSTNYGYTFGSGTRLTVV.